Shown below are 14 T cell receptor beta chains from a single sample sequenced in a study of T-cell reconstitution after alpha-beta-depleted transplantation in children. Preparation of the TCRbeta library involved a method that used unique molecular identifiers. Each CDR3 protein gets one entry after TCRdb re-called the PCR reads with MiXCR. The table shows 120,000 to 150,000 distinct CDR3 sequences, with 8% to 10% occurring only once. The specimen comprised PBMCs, mostly from graft donor cells, sampled 180 days after TCRalphabeta/CD19-depleted stem cell transplant. Every receptor here comes from a female patient aged 2-15 years who had a stem cell transplant for congenital amegakaryocytic thrombocytopenia, so the T cells may come from the graft donor.

This clonotype was seen many times. The chain is built from TRBV7-2 and TRBJ2-7; the match to TRBD2 covers 9 bases. This CDR3 spans 15 amino acids. Losses at the gene ends were 5 bases for V and 1 base for J; bases not matched to a gene: 6. Germline-derived CDR1 and CDR2 are SGHTA and FQGNSA. CDR3 region: CASSKTSGASYEQYF. The CDR3 DNA sequence: TGTGCCAGCAGCAAGACTAGCGGAGCTTCCTACGAGCAGTACTTC.

This clonotype was seen ten or more times. The chain joins TRBV28 to TRBJ2-3; D gene uncertain. CDR1 is MDHEN and CDR2 is SYDVKM in the germline V gene. Trimming removed 3 bases from V and 2 bases from J, with 12 bases in between. There are 15 residues in the CDR3. The CDR3 loop is CASSFSLRYTDTQYF. CDR3 sequence (DNA): TGTGCCAGCAGTTTTAGTCTGCGATACACAGATACGCAGTATTTT.

The chain is built from TRBV3-1 and TRBJ2-1; 13 nucleotides align to TRBD2. The length of the CDR3 is 15 residues. V lost 6 bases and J lost 6; bases outside the gene matches: 5. Germline V gene lookup returns CDR1 LGHDT and CDR2 YNNKEL (reference sequence). The DNA for the CDR3 is TGTGCCAGCAGATCCGGACTAGCGGGAGTCAATGAGCAGTTCTTC. Protein: CASRSGLAGVNEQFF.

The V gene is TRBV4-2, the J gene TRBJ2-5; D not resolved. CDR1 LGHNA and CDR2 YNFKEQ come from the germline V gene. CDR3 size: 14 residues. V lost 8 bases and J 4 bases, leaving 17 bases between the germline ends. The CDR3, as DNA: TGTGCCAGCGGCCTCGGGCCCCTCGGAGAGACCCAGTACTTC. It is translated as CASGLGPLGETQYF.

This clonotype showed up many times. The V call is TRBV3-1, the J call TRBJ1-2; possible D gene TRBD1, 6 bases. This CDR3 region has 14 residues. V was pared by 0 bases and J by 8 bases, with 13 bases between. Looked up from germline, CDR1 is LGHDT and CDR2 is YNNKEL (reference sequence). CDR3 in DNA: TGTGCCAGCAGCCAAGAACGACAGGCCAAGGGCTACACCTTC. It specifies CASSQERQAKGYTF. The full variable domain, in which reference TRBV3-1 and TRBJ1-2 provide the parts outside the CDR3, is DTAVSQTPKYLVTQMGNDKSIKCEQNLGHDTMYWYKQDSKKFLKIMFSYNNKELIINETVPNRFSPKSPDKAHLNLHINSLELGDSAVYFCASSQERQAKGYTFGSGTRLTVV.

In this sample, this clonotype turned up a few times. The chain recombines TRBV28 with TRBJ2-4, with D unclear. Germline CDR1 reads MDHEN; CDR2 reads SYDVKM. This CDR3 has 14 residues. Trimming cost V 1 base and J 5 bases, with 9 bases left between them. CDR3 residues: CASSLSSRENIQYF. CDR3 sequence (DNA): TGTGCCAGCAGTTTATCTTCTCGGGAAAACATTCAGTACTTC.

The CDR3 protein is CASKRASDEQYF. CDR3 DNA sequence: TGTGCCAGCAAACGGGCATCCGACGAGCAGTACTTC. The gene calls are TRBV28 and TRBJ2-7; D ambiguous. This CDR3 spans 12 amino acids. V was clipped by 7 bases and J by 5 bases, with 12 bases between them. Germline V gives CDR1 MDHEN, CDR2 SYDVKM.

The J gene is TRBJ2-7, the V gene TRBV20-1, with D perhaps TRBD1 or TRBD2 (5 bases each). The CDR3 extends over 16 amino acids. Germline lookup yields CDR1 DFQATT and CDR2 SNEGSKA (reference sequence). Trimming took off 5 bases at V and 2 bases at J, with 22 bases between the two ends. CDR3 nucleotide sequence: TGCAGTGCTGGTCCCGGGGCCTCCCGGATTACCTACGAGCAGTACTTC. Residues: CSAGPGASRITYEQYF.

Ten or more counts support this clonotype. The chain carries TRBV7-9 and TRBJ1-5; 9 bases align to TRBD1. Germline CDR1 is SEHNR and CDR2 is FQNEAQ (reference sequence). The CDR3 has 15 amino acids. J was trimmed by 4 bases and V by 5 bases; bases with no gene match: 6. Written as DNA, the CDR3 is TGTGCCAGCAGCCTAGGGACAGGGTTGAATCAGCCCCAGCATTTT. Protein: CASSLGTGLNQPQHF. Combining the CDR3 with reference TRBV7-9 and TRBJ1-5 gives the whole variable domain DTGVSQNPRHKITKRGQNVTFRCDPISEHNRLYWYRQTLGQGPEFLTYFQNEAQLEKSRLLSDRFSAERPKGSFSTLEIQRTEQGDSAMYLCASSLGTGLNQPQHFGDGTRLSIL.

This clonotype was seen only a few times. This CDR3 is CASSAPHPPLSTDTQYF. The DNA of the CDR3 is TGCGCCAGCAGCGCCCCTCATCCGCCGCTAAGCACAGATACGCAGTATTTT. This rearrangement joins TRBV5-1 to TRBJ2-3; D is ambiguous. Germline-derived CDR1 and CDR2 are SGHRS and YFSETQ. The CDR3 contains 17 residues. The V end lost 4 bases, the J end lost 0 bases, and 18 bases lay between the germline ends.

The sample holds many counts of this clonotype. The chain recombines TRBV9 with TRBJ1-5; D call uncertain. Germline lookup yields CDR1 SGDLS and CDR2 YYNGEE. CDR3 length: 14 residues. V was clipped by 4 bases and J by 4 bases, with 12 bases between them. The DNA of the CDR3 is TGTGCCAGCAGCTCCGGGCCGTTAAATCAGCCCCAGCATTTT. This encodes CASSSGPLNQPQHF.

This clonotype appeared many times. The gene calls are TRBV5-1 and TRBJ1-1, with 7 bases fitting TRBD1. Germline V gives CDR1 SGHRS, CDR2 YFSETQ. This CDR3 is built from 13 residues. J lost 1 base, V lost 6 bases, and 3 bases had no gene match. For the CDR3, the DNA is TGCGCCAGCACCCGGACAGGGAACACTGAAGCTTTCTTT. Protein: CASTRTGNTEAFF.

This clonotype was seen ten or more times. The rearrangement uses TRBV6-6 and TRBJ2-3; D ambiguous. Trimming pared 5 bases from V and 6 bases from J, leaving 9 bases between. CDR1 is MNHNY, CDR2 SVGAGI, per germline (reference sequence). This CDR3 is built from 12 residues. For the CDR3, the DNA is TGTGCCAGCAGTACCCAGCCGGATACGCAGTATTTT. This translates into CASSTQPDTQYF.

This clonotype was picked up a small number of times. The CDR3 nucleotides are TGTGCCAGCAGCCCCAGCCTCCGGGGGGGCCCAGATACGCAGTATTTT. Its protein is CASSPSLRGGPDTQYF. The chain recombines TRBV3-1 with TRBJ2-3, with TRBD2 matching 8 bases. Germline V lookup: CDR1 LGHDT, CDR2 YNNKEL (reference sequence). The CDR3 is made up of 16 amino acids. The V segment lost 4 bases and the J segment 4 bases; nucleotides outside the gene matches: 10.